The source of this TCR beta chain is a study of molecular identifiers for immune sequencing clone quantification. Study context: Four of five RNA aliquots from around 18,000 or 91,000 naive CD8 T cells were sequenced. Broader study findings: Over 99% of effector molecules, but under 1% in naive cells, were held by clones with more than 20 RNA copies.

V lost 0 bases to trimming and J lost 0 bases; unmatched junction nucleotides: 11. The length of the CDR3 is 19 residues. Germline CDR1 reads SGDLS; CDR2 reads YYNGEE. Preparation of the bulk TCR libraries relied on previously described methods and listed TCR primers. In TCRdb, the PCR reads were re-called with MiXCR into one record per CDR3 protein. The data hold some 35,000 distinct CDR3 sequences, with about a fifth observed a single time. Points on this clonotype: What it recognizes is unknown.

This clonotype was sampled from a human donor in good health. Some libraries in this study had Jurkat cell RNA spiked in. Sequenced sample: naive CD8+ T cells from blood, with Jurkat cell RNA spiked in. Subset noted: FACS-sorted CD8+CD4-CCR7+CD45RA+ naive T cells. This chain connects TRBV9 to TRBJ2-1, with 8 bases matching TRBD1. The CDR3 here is CASSVAPHRGTTSYNEQFF. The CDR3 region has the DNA TGTGCCAGCAGCGTAGCTCCCCACAGGGGGACGACCTCCTACAATGAGCAGTTCTTC.